This T cell receptor beta chain was retrieved from a study of technical replicates of blood from several donors. This CDR3 has 15 residues. Germline values: CDR1 LGHNA, CDR2 YSLEER. Trimming took 0 bases from V and 6 from J; bases not matched to a gene: 4. Some clones are missing from TCRdb's copy, which holds only in-frame ones; the method was immunoSEQ multiplex PCR. Seen here are some 49,000 clones, more than 85% observed once, and the top ten hold around 3.9%. Sequencing used PBMCs. This sequence originates from a human donor in good health. Some clones in this sample may be carry-over from other donors' samples. The chain recombines TRBV4-3 with TRBJ2-2; 7 positions agree with TRBD1. The CDR3 here is CASSQEGGSSGELFF. The DNA of the CDR3 is TGCGCCAGCAGCCAAGAAGGGGGCAGTTCCGGGGAGCTGTTTTTT.